The TCR beta chain under discussion was sequenced for a study of T cell responses to AZD1222 COVID-19 vaccine. Method: immunoSEQ multiplex PCR; TCRdb's copy keeps in-frame clones and lacks some. The table records roughly 80,000 clones, 90% of them present only once. Germline values: CDR1 SGHDT, CDR2 YYEEEE. The V and J ends lost 0 bases and 9 bases, in that order; junction bases with no gene match: 6. The length of the CDR3 is 14 residues. In regard to this clone: Its antigen is not known.

Findings of the study overall: The donor group comprised mostly white British people and more females; the analysis possibly underestimated clonal diversity. Among spike-specific TCRs, nearly half reportedly target unmutated variant regions.

The sequence was obtained from an adult who received the AZD1222 COVID-19 vaccine. Sequencing used peripheral blood, obtained 28 days after the second AZD1222 dose. This chain joins TRBV5-6 and TRBJ2-1; 7 nucleotides line up with TRBD2. The DNA for the CDR3 is TGTGCCAGCAGCTTGGGCGGGAGCCGGGGTGAGCAGTTCTTC. This gives the protein CASSLGGSRGEQFF.